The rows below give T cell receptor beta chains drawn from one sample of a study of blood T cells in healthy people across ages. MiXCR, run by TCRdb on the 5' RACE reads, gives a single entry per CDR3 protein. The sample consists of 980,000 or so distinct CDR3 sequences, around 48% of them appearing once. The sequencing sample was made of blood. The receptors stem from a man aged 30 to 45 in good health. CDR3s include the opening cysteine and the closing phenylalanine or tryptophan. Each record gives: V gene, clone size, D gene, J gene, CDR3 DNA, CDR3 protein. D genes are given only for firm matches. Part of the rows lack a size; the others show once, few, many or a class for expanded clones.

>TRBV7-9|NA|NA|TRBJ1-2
TGTGCCAGCAGCAGGGGCCCGGATCTAGTCTACACCTTC
CASSRGPDLVYTF
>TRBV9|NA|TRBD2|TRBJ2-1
TGTGCCAGCAGCGTCGGTGGCGGGGGGATCTCCTACAATGAGCAGTTCTTC
CASSVGGGGISYNEQFF
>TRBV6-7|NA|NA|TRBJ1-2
TGTGCCAGTGCCCCCAATCGGCAGGCCTTTGGCTATGGCTACACCTTC
CASAPNRQAFGYGYTF
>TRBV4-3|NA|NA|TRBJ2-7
TGCGCCAGCAGCCAAGACGACAAACCGGGACCTACCTCCTACGAGCAGTACTTC
CASSQDDKPGPTSYEQYF
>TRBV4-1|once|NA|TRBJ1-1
TGCGCCAGTAGCCAAGGGTCGGAAATGAACACTGAAGCTTTCTTT
CASSQGSEMNTEAFF
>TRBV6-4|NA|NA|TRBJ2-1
TGTGCCAGCAGTGACTTGGGCAATGAGCAGTTCTTC
CASSDLGNEQFF
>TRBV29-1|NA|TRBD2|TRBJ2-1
TGCAGCGGGACGGAACCTCCATTAGGTGGCGGGGGGAAGAAAGAGCAGTTCTTC
CSGTEPPLGGGGKKEQFF
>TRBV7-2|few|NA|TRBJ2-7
TGTGCCAGCAGCTCGTTCACTACCTACGAGCAGTACTTC
CASSSFTTYEQYF
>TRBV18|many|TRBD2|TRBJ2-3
TGCGCCAGCAGCCCTAGCGGGAGCACAGATACGCAGTATTTT
CASSPSGSTDTQYF
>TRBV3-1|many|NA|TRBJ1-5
TGTGCCAGCAGCCCGGGACTGTTTAGCAATCAGCCCCAGCATTTT
CASSPGLFSNQPQHF
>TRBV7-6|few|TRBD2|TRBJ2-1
TGTGCCAGCAGCTTCCGGCCGGCGGGGGGGCTGACCTACAATGAGCAGTTCTTC
CASSFRPAGGLTYNEQFF
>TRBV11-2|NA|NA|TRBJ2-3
TGTGCCAGCAAGTTAGCGTCTACAGATACGCAGTATTTT
CASKLASTDTQYF
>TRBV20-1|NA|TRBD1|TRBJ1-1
TGCAGTGCAGCCGGGACAGTGAACACTGAAGCTTTCTTT
CSAAGTVNTEAFF
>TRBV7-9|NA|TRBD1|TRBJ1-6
TGTGCCAGCAGCCTCAGGACAGGGCTTAATTCACCCCTCCACTTT
CASSLRTGLNSPLHF
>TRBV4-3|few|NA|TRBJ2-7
TGCGCCAGCAGCCAAGATCTCGTAGGGCCCTACGAGCAGTACTTC
CASSQDLVGPYEQYF
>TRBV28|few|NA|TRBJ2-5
TGTGCCAGCAGTTCAGCCTCCGGTCCAGCTGAGACCCAGTACTTC
CASSSASGPAETQYF
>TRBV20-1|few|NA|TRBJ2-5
TGCAGTGCTAGAGATCGGAGGGGGGTCTTCCAAGAGACCCAGTACTTC
CSARDRRGVFQETQYF
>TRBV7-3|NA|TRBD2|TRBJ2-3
TGTGCCAGCAGCTCCGGACTAGCGGGGAGAGATACGCAGTATTTT
CASSSGLAGRDTQYF
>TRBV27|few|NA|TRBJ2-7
TGTGCCAGCAGACTGCGGGACTCCCCCTACGAGCAGTACTTC
CASRLRDSPYEQYF
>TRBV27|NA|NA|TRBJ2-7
TGTGCCAGCAGTTCGTTTGCCGGGTCCGAGCAGTACTTC
CASSSFAGSEQYF
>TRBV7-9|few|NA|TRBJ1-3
TGTGCCAGCAGCTTAGGGGCAGGCTCTGGAAACACCATATATTTT
CASSLGAGSGNTIYF
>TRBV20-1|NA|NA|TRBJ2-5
TGCAGTGCCCCGACAGGCAGCACGGAGACCCAGTACTTC
CSAPTGSTETQYF
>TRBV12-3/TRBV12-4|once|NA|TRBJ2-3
TGTGCCAGCACCCTAAGAGCGAGCACAGATGCGCAGTATTTT
CASTLRASTDAQYF
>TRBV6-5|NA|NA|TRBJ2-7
TGTGCCAGCAGCCCCGACAGGCTTAAGCAGTACTTC
CASSPDRLKQYF
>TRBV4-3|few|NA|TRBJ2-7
TGCGCCAGCAGCCGACTAAGTTCCAGCTCCTACGAGCAGTACTTC
CASSRLSSSSYEQYF
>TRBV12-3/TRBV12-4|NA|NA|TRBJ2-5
TGTGCCAGCAGTTTCGTCCTGACAGAACAAGAGACCCAGTACTTC
CASSFVLTEQETQYF
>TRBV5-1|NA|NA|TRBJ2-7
TGCGCCAGCAGCTCACAGGCCTACGAGCAGTACTTC
CASSSQAYEQYF
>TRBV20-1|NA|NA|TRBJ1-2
TGCAGTGCGGCCGTGGATAGGACGGACTATGGCTACACCTTC
CSAAVDRTDYGYTF
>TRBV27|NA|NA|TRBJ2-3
TGTGCCAGCAGTTTAAGTCGGGGTCCCCCCTCCACAGATACGCAGTATTTT
CASSLSRGPPSTDTQYF
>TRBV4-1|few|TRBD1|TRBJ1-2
TGCGCCAGCAGCCTTGGACAGGGGGAGGTCTATGGCTACACCTTC
CASSLGQGEVYGYTF
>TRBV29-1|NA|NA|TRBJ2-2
TGCAGCGTTTTGGACACCGGGGAGCTGTTTTTT
CSVLDTGELFF
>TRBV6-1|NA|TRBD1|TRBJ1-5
TGTGCCAGCAGGGCGGACAGGAGCAATCAGCCCCAGCATTTT
CASRADRSNQPQHF
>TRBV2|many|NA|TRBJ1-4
TGTGCCAGCAGCGGGGGAAATGGGAAACTGTTTTTT
CASSGGNGKLFF
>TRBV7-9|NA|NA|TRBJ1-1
TGTGCCAGCTCTATAGGAGGGCAGGGCACTGAAGCTTTCTTT
CASSIGGQGTEAFF
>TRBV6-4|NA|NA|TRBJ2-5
TGTGCCAGCAAGGGTGGGGAGACCCAGTACTTC
CASKGGETQYF
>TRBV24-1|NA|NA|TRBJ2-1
TGTGCCACCAGTGTGGCAGTGGACTACAATGAGCAGTTCTTC
CATSVAVDYNEQFF
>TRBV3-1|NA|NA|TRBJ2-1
TGTGCCAGCAGCCAAGACAGCGCCAACTACAATGAGCAGTTCTTC
CASSQDSANYNEQFF
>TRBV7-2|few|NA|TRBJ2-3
TGTGCCAGCAGCTTAGCCTGGAACAGGGAAGGCGATACGCAGTATTTT
CASSLAWNREGDTQYF
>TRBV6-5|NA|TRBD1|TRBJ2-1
TGTGCCAGCAGGCGACAGGGTGGGGATGAGCAGTTCTTC
CASRRQGGDEQFF
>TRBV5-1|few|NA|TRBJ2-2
TGCGCCAGCAGCGTAATGGGAACAGCCGGGGAGCTGTTTTTT
CASSVMGTAGELFF
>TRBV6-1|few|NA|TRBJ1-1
TGTGCCAGCATGACTACCCCGCTACGATCCACTGAAGCTTTCTTT
CASMTTPLRSTEAFF
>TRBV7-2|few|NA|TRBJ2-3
TGTGCCAGCAGCTTATCGGGCGGGTTAAAGACAGATACGCAGTATTTT
CASSLSGGLKTDTQYF
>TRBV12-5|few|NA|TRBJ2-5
TGTGCTAGTGGTTTGGTGGCAGGGACCCAGTACTTC
CASGLVAGTQYF
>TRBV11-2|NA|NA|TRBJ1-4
TGTGCCAGCAGCCCAAGGGGGTTCGATGAAAAACTGTTTTTT
CASSPRGFDEKLFF
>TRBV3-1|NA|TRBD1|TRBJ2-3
TGTGCCAGCAGCCAACGGGACAGGGCCCTCACAGATACGCAGTATTTT
CASSQRDRALTDTQYF
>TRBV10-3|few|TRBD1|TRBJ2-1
TGTGCCATCAGTGAGCCCGGGACAGGAGGGGGTGAGCAGTTCTTC
CAISEPGTGGGEQFF
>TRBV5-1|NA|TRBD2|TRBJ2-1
TGTGCCAGCAGCTTGGTGGGACTACGCTCCTACAATGAGCAGTTCTTC
CASSLVGLRSYNEQFF
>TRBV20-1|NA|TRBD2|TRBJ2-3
TGCAGTGCTCCGCCTAGCGGGGCCACAGATACGCAGTATTTT
CSAPPSGATDTQYF
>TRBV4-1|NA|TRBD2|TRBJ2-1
TGCGCCAGCAGCCCCTCCGGGACTAGGCTATCGACTGGGCAGTTCTTC
CASSPSGTRLSTGQFF
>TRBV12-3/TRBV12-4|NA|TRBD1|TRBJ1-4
TGTGCGACAGGGAATAATGAAAAACTGTTTTTT
CATGNNEKLFF
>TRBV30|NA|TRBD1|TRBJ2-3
TGTGCCTGGGGACAGGGCACAGATACGCAGTATTTT
CAWGQGTDTQYF